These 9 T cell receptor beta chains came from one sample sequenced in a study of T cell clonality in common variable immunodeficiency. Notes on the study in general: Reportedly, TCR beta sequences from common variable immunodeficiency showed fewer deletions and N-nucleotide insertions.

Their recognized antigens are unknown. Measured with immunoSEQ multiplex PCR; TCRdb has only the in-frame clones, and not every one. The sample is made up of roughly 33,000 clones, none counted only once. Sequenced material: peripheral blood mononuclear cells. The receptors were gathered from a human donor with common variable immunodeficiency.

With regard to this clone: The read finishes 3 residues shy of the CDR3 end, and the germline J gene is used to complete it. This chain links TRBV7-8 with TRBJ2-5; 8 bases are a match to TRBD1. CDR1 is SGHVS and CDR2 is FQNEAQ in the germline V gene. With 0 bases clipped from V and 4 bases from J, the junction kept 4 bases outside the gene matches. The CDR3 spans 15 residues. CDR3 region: CASSLARDRGETQYF. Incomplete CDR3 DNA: TGTGCCAGCAGCTTAGCCCGAGACAGGGGAGAGACC.

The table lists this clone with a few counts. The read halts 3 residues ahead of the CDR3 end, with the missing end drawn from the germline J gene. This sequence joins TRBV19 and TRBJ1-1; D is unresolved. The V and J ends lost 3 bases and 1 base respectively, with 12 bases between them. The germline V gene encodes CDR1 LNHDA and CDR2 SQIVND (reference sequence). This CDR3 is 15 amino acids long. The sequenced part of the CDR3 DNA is TGTGCCAGTAGTATTTATCTCACACAGAACACTGAA. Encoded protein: CASSIYLTQNTE. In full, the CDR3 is CASSIYLTQNTEAFF.

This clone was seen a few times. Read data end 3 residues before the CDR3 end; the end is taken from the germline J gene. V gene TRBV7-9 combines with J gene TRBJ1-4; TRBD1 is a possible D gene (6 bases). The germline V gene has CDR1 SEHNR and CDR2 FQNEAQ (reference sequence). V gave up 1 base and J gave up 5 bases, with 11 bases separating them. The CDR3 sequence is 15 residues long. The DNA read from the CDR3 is TGTGCCAGCAGCTTAGGGACAGTTCGAAATGAAAAA. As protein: CASSLGTVRNEK. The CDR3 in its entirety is CASSLGTVRNEKLFF.

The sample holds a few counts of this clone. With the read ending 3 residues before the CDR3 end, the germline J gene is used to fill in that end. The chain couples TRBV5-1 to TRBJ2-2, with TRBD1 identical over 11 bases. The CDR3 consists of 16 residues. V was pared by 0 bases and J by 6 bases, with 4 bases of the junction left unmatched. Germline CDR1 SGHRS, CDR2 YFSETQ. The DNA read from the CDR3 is TGCGCCAGCAGCTTGGCGCCGGGACAGGGGGCCGGGGAG. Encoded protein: CASSLAPGQGAGE. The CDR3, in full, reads CASSLAPGQGAGELFF.

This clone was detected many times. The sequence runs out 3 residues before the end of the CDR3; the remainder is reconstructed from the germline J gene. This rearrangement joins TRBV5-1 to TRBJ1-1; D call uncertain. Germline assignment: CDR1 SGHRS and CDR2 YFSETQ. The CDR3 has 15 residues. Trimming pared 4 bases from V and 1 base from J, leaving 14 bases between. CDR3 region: CASSQAYMGNTEAFF. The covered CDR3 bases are TGCGCCAGCAGCCAGGCGTATATGGGGAACACTGAA.

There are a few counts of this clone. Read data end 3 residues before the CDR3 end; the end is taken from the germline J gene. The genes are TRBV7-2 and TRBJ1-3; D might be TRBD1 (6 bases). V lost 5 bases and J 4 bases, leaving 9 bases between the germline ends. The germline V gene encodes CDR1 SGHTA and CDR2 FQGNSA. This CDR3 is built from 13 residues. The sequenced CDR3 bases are TGTGCCAGCAGCATCGGACAGGGAAACACC. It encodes CASSIGQGNT. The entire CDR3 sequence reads CASSIGQGNTIYF.

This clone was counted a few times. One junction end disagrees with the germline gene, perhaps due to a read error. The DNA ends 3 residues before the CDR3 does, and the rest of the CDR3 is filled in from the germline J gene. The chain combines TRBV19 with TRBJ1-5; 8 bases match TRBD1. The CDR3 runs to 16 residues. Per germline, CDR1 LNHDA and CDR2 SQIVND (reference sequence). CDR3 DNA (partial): TGTGCCAGTAGCGGGACAGGCTTTTATAGCAAGCAGCCC. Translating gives CASSGTGFYSKQP. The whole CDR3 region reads CASSGTGFYSKQPQHF.

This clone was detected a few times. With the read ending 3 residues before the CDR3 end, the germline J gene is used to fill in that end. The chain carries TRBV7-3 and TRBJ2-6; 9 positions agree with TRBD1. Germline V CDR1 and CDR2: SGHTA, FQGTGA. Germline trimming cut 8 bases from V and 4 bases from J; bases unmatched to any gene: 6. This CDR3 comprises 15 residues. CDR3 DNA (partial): TGTGCCAGCTCACAGGGGGCGGCAGGGGCCAACGTC. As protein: CASSQGAAGANV. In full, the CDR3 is CASSQGAAGANVLTF.

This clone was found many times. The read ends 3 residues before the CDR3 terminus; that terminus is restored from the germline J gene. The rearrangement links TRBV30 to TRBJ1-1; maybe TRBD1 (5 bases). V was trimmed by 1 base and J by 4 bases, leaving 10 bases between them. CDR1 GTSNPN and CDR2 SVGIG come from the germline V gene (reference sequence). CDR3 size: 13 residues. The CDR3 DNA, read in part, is TGTGCCTGGAGTGAGTGGGGGGGCACTGAA. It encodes CAWSEWGGTE. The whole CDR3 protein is CAWSEWGGTEAFF.